The next 24 T cell receptor beta chains were all read from a single sample in a study of cytomegalovirus exposure and HLA in healthy donors. PCR amplification relied on 60 Vbeta primers (plus 13 Jbeta primers). TCRdb's table, derived via immunoSEQ multiplex PCR, lists solely in-frame clones and lacks some. Seen here are about 150,000 clones, about 85% observed once, and the top ten hold less than 2.5%. The source material was PBMCs. These receptors were obtained from a woman younger than 35 in good health and CMV-seronegative.

This chain joins TRBV11-2 and TRBJ2-1; tentative D call: TRBD1 (6 bases). Trimming shortened V by 5 bases and J by 2 bases, and 10 bases separated the two germline ends. The CDR3 is 14 amino acids. Germline V gives CDR1 SGHAT, CDR2 FQNNGV. The CDR3 sequence is CASSPEGAYNEQFF. As DNA, the CDR3 is TGTGCCAGCAGCCCCGAGGGGGCCTACAATGAGCAGTTCTTC.

The chain employs TRBV15 and TRBJ2-3; TRBD2 matches 12 bases. The V and J ends lost 1 base and 6 bases, in that order; junction bases with no gene match: 8. The CDR3 extends over 17 amino acids. CDR1 is LNHNV, CDR2 YYDKDF, per germline (reference sequence). In DNA form, the CDR3 reads TGTGCCACCAGCAGAGCCCCACTGCTAGCGGGGGGGGATACGCAGTATTTT. It is translated as CATSRAPLLAGGDTQYF.

The chain recombines TRBV5-1 with TRBJ1-1; D call uncertain. Germline values: CDR1 SGHRS, CDR2 YFSETQ. The CDR3 consists of 14 residues. With 6 bases removed from V and 1 base from J, the gap between germline ends came to 13 bases. The CDR3 DNA reads TGCGCCAGCAACCCCGGAGGGTGGAACACTGAAGCTTTCTTT. Protein: CASNPGGWNTEAFF.

In DNA form, the CDR3 reads TGTGCCAGCAGCTCGACAGGGGGCAAGAACAATGAGCAGTTCTTC. This gives the protein CASSSTGGKNNEQFF. The gene calls are TRBV7-2 and TRBJ2-1, with TRBD1 identical over 10 bases. From germline, CDR1 is SGHTA and CDR2 FQGNSA. This CDR3 region has 15 residues. The V segment lost 4 bases and the J segment 5 bases; nucleotides outside the gene matches: 5.

The chain combines TRBV28 with TRBJ1-4; a possible D gene is TRBD1 (6 bases). V was shortened by 3 bases and J by 8 bases, with 16 bases between the two germline ends. The germline V gene encodes CDR1 MDHEN and CDR2 SYDVKM. This CDR3 has 15 residues. The CDR3 sequence is CASSLGALGGEKLFF. In DNA form, the CDR3 reads TGTGCCAGCAGTTTGGGGGCCTTGGGGGGGGAAAAACTGTTTTTT.

This chain joins TRBV2 and TRBJ2-7, with 10 bases aligning to TRBD1. The CDR3 sequence is 15 residues long. V dropped 6 bases and J dropped 6; count of bases not matched to a gene: 11. Germline V lookup: CDR1 SNHLY, CDR2 FYNNEI. CDR3 nucleotide sequence: TGTGCCAGCAGCGATTCGACAGGGGGCTGGTTCGAGCAGTACTTC. As protein: CASSDSTGGWFEQYF.

The chain carries TRBV29-1 and TRBJ2-7, with a possible D match to TRBD2 (6 bases). V was cut by 2 bases and J by 6 bases, with 14 bases left in between. This CDR3 spans 13 amino acids. Germline V gene data show CDR1 as SQVTM and CDR2 as ANQGSEA. This CDR3 reads CSVELLAGGEQYF. CDR3 coding DNA: TGCAGCGTTGAACTTCTAGCCGGGGGCGAGCAGTACTTC.

The chain employs TRBV4-3 and TRBJ2-7; 8 nucleotides align to TRBD1. CDR1 and CDR2 from the germline V gene are LGHNA and YSLEER. This CDR3 has 16 residues. V lost 3 bases and J lost 3; bases outside the gene matches: 10. The CDR3 loop reads CASSHSSTGESYEQYF. The CDR3 DNA reads as TGCGCCAGCAGCCACAGTTCGACAGGGGAAAGCTACGAGCAGTACTTC.

The gene calls are TRBV5-1 and TRBJ2-5, with 13 nucleotides matching TRBD2. The V segment lost 5 bases and the J segment 5 bases; nucleotides outside the gene matches: 9. The germline V gene has CDR1 SGHRS and CDR2 YFSETQ. CDR3 length equals 16 residues. DNA of the CDR3: TGCGCCAGCAGTTCCGGGACTAGCGGGGTGGGGGAGACCCAGTACTTC. It specifies CASSSGTSGVGETQYF.

The chain has TRBV29-1 and TRBJ2-7, with a tentative D call TRBD2 (6 bases). The length of the CDR3 is 12 residues. V lost 5 bases to trimming and J lost 3 bases, with 11 bases between them. Germline V gives CDR1 SQVTM, CDR2 ANQGSEA. For the CDR3, the DNA is TGCAGCGTTATGGGGGGTTTCTACGAGCAGTACTTC. Protein product: CSVMGGFYEQYF.

The rearrangement joins TRBV28 to TRBJ1-5, with TRBD1 identical over 11 bases. In germline, CDR1 is MDHEN, CDR2 SYDVKM. This CDR3 region has 16 residues. V shed 5 bases and J 5 bases; nucleotides not matched to a gene: 8. CDR3 protein: CASSTGQGARDQPQHF. CDR3 bases: TGTGCCAGCAGTACCGGACAGGGGGCAAGGGATCAGCCCCAGCATTTT.

This chain joins TRBV7-2 and TRBJ2-3, with D possibly matching TRBD2 (6 bases). Germline V CDR1 and CDR2: SGHTA, FQGNSA. CDR3 size: 15 residues. Trimming took off 0 bases at V and 6 bases at J, with 13 bases between the two ends. In DNA form, the CDR3 reads TGTGCCAGCAGCTTAGCGTCTCCGGGGGTGGATACGCAGTATTTT. It is translated as CASSLASPGVDTQYF. The full variable domain, completed using reference TRBV7-2 and TRBJ2-3, is GAGVSQSPSNKVTEKGKDVELRCDPISGHTALYWYRQSLGQGLEFLIYFQGNSAPDKSGLPSDRFSAERTGGSVSTLTIQRTQQEDSAVYLCASSLASPGVDTQYFGPGTRLTVL.

This clone was counted once. The chain is built from TRBV19 and TRBJ1-1; D is perhaps TRBD1 (5 bases). This CDR3 is built from 14 residues. Germline V gene sequence: CDR1 LNHDA, CDR2 SQIVND (reference sequence). Trimming cost V 1 base and J 7 bases, with 13 bases left between them. CDR3: CASSIVAGVSEAFF. The CDR3 DNA reads TGTGCCAGTAGTATAGTGGCGGGGGTAAGTGAAGCTTTCTTT.

The chain is built from TRBV18 and TRBJ1-4; TRBD1 aligns across 8 bases. CDR1 and CDR2 (germline): KGHSH, LQKENI. V lost 5 bases and J lost 3; bases outside the gene matches: 2. This CDR3 contains 14 residues. The DNA for the CDR3 is TGTGCCAGCTCATCGGGACAGGCTAATGAAAAACTGTTTTTT. It specifies CASSSGQANEKLFF.

The chain recombines TRBV10-3 with TRBJ2-7; the D gene is possibly TRBD2 (5 bases). Trimming took 7 bases from V and 0 from J, leaving 13 bases between them. Germline V CDR1 and CDR2: ENHRY, SYGVKD. The CDR3 sequence is 14 residues long. The CDR3 region has the DNA TGTGCCATCAAGGCGGGCCCCTCCTCCTACGAGCAGTACTTC. This translates into CAIKAGPSSYEQYF.

The gene calls are TRBV5-4 and TRBJ2-5, with D possibly matching TRBD2 (6 bases). V was trimmed by 4 bases and J by 0 bases, leaving 7 bases between them. CDR3 size: 13 residues. From germline, CDR1 is SGHNT and CDR2 YYREEE (reference sequence). DNA of the CDR3: TGTGCCAGCAGCCTAGCGTACCAAGAGACCCAGTACTTC. This translates into CASSLAYQETQYF.

This chain joins TRBV28 and TRBJ2-1, with TRBD1 as a possible D gene (7 bases). Germline V gene lookup returns CDR1 MDHEN and CDR2 SYDVKM. The CDR3 has 13 amino acids. Trimming took off 3 bases at V and 6 bases at J, with 9 bases between the two ends. For the CDR3, the DNA is TGTGCCAGCAGTTTCCAGGGGGGCAATGAGCAGTTCTTC. Translated: CASSFQGGNEQFF. Combining the CDR3 with reference TRBV28 and TRBJ2-1 gives the whole variable domain DVKVTQSSRYLVKRTGEKVFLECVQDMDHENMFWYRQDPGLGLRLIYFSYDVKMKEKGDIPEGYSVSREKKERFSLILESASTNQTSMYLCASSFQGGNEQFFGPGTRLTVL.

In this sample, this clone turned up a few times. This rearrangement joins TRBV7-2 to TRBJ1-4; TRBD1 might be the D (6 bases). Deletions cut 1 base from V and 3 bases from J, with 6 bases between. The CDR3 totals 14 residues. Germline V gene lookup returns CDR1 SGHTA and CDR2 FQGNSA. Here the CDR3 DNA reads TGTGCCAGCAGCTTAGACAGGGCTAATGAAAAACTGTTTTTT. As protein: CASSLDRANEKLFF.

The J gene is TRBJ2-7, the V gene TRBV28; perhaps TRBD1 as D (6 bases). Germline V gives CDR1 MDHEN, CDR2 SYDVKM. The CDR3 totals 16 residues. V gave up 3 bases and J gave up 0 bases, with 15 bases separating them. In nucleotides, the CDR3 is TGTGCCAGCAGTTTCTCCGGGACAATCAACTCCTACGAGCAGTACTTC. This encodes CASSFSGTINSYEQYF.

J is TRBJ2-2 and V is TRBV5-6, with 8 bases identical to TRBD1. Germline V gene sequence: CDR1 SGHDT, CDR2 YYEEEE. V trimming: 0 bases; J trimming: 6 bases; junction bases outside the gene matches: 4. The CDR3 has 15 residues. CDR3 residues: CASSLGTGGPGELFF. The CDR3 region has the DNA TGTGCCAGCAGCTTGGGAACAGGGGGACCCGGGGAGCTGTTTTTT. Full variable domain (remainder filled in from reference TRBV5-6 and TRBJ2-2): DAGVTQSPTHLIKTRGQQVTLRCSPKSGHDTVSWYQQALGQGPQFIFQYYEEEERQRGNFPDRFSGHQFPNYSSELNVNALLLGDSALYLCASSLGTGGPGELFFGEGSRLTVL.

The chain links TRBV19 to TRBJ2-3; 9 positions agree with TRBD2. The CDR3 extends over 17 amino acids. The V gene end was trimmed by 1 base and the J gene end by 2 bases; junction bases not matched to a gene: 7. Germline V CDR1 and CDR2: LNHDA, SQIVND (reference sequence). CDR3 in amino acids: CASSIVGSGGITDTQYF. The CDR3 DNA sequence: TGTGCCAGTAGTATAGTCGGGAGCGGGGGGATCACAGATACGCAGTATTTT.

This clone was recorded once. The chain employs TRBV10-3 and TRBJ2-2; D unresolved. The germline V gene encodes CDR1 ENHRY and CDR2 SYGVKD. This CDR3 region has 14 residues. V dropped 4 bases and J dropped 3 bases, with 9 bases sitting between them. Here the CDR3 DNA reads TGTGCCATCAGTGCGGATGCGGACACCGGGGAGCTGTTTTTT. It translates to CAISADADTGELFF.

This sequence joins TRBV4-3 and TRBJ1-4; tentatively, D is TRBD1 (5 bases). Trimming shortened V by 0 bases and J by 8 bases, and 19 bases separated the two germline ends. The germline V gene has CDR1 LGHNA and CDR2 YSLEER. The CDR3 spans 17 residues. The CDR3 sequence: CASSQEIPGRVGEKLFF. The CDR3 DNA reads TGCGCCAGCAGCCAAGAGATCCCCGGCAGGGTTGGGGAAAAACTGTTTTTT.

The V gene is TRBV12-5, the J gene TRBJ2-7, with D possibly TRBD2 on 5 matching bases. CDR1 and CDR2 from the germline V gene are LGHNT and FRNRAP. V was pared by 5 bases and J by 2 bases, with 13 bases between. The CDR3 is 14 residues long. The CDR3 DNA sequence: TGTGCTAGTGGTACCATCACCGGGACCTACGAGCAGTACTTC. Amino acid sequence: CASGTITGTYEQYF.